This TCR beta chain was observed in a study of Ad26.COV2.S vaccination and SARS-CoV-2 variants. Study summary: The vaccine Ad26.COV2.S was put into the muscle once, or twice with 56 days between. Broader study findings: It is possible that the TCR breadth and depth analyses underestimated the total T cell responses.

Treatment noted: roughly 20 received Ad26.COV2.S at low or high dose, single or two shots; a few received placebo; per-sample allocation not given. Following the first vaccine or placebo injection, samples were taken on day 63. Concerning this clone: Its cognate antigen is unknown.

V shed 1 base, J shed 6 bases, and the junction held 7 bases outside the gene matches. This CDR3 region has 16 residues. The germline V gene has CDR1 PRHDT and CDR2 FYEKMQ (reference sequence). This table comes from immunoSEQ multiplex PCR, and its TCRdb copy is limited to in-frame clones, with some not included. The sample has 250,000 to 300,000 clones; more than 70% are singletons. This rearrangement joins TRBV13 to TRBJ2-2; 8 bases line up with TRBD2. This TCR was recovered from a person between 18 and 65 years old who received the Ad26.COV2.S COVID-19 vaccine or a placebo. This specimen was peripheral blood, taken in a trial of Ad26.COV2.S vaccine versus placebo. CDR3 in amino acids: CASSLVDGGVAGELFF. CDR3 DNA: TGTGCCAGCAGCTTAGTGGACGGGGGGGTCGCCGGGGAGCTGTTTTTT.